The clone carrying this T cell receptor (beta chain) was seen repeatedly, ten times or more. This entry is derived from a study of response to subunit inactivated influenza vaccine. This CDR3 is built from 14 residues. With 4 bases removed from V and 2 bases from J, the gap between germline ends came to 13 bases. Germline V gives CDR1 SGHDT, CDR2 YYEEEE. Each CDR3 protein is one row after TCRdb ran MiXCR on the RT-PCR reads. Among fewer than 600,000 distinct CDR3 sequences listed, less than 7.5% were seen once. Sequenced here: PBMCs from blood, sampled about 23 months after vaccination. This rearrangement joins TRBV5-6 to TRBJ2-7; tentative D call: TRBD1 (5 bases). This TCR came from a man aged 45-69 years who received an inactivated influenza vaccine. The CDR3 is CASSPQEHTYEQYF. CDR3 DNA sequence: TGTGCCAGCAGCCCACAGGAGCACACCTACGAGCAGTACTTC.